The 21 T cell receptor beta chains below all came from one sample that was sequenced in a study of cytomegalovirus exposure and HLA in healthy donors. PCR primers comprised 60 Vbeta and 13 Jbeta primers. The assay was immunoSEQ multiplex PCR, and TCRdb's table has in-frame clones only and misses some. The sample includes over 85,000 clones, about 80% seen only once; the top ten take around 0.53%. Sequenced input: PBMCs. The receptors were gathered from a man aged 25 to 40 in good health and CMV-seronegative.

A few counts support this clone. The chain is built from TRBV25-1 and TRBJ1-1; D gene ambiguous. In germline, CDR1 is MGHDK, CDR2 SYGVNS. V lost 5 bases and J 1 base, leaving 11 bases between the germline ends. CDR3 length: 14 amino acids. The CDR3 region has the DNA TGTGCCAGCAGTCCCCGGGATAGGAACACTGAAGCTTTCTTT. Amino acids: CASSPRDRNTEAFF.

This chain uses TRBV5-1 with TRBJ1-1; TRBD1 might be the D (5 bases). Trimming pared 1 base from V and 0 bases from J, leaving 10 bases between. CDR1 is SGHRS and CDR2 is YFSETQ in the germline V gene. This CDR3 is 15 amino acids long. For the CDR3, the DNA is TGCGCCAGCAGCTTGTTGACAGCCATGAACACTGAAGCTTTCTTT. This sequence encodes CASSLLTAMNTEAFF. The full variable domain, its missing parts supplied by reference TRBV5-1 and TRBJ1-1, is KAGVTQTPRYLIKTRGQQVTLSCSPISGHRSVSWYQQTPGQGLQFLFEYFSETQRNKGNFPGRFSGRQFSNSRSEMNVSTLELGDSALYLCASSLLTAMNTEAFFGQGTRLTVV.

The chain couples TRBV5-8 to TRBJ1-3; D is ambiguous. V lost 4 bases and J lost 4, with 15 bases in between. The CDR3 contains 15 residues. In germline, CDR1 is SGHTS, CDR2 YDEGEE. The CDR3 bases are TGTGCCAGCAGCCCGGGGTTGGGTTCAGGAAACACCATATATTTT. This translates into CASSPGLGSGNTIYF.

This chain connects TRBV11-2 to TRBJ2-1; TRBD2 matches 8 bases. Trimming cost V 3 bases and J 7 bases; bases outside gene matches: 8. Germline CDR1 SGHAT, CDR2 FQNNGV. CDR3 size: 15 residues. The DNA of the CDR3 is TGTGCCAGCAGCTTGGGCGGGAGGTGGTCGAATGAGCAGTTCTTC. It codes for CASSLGGRWSNEQFF.

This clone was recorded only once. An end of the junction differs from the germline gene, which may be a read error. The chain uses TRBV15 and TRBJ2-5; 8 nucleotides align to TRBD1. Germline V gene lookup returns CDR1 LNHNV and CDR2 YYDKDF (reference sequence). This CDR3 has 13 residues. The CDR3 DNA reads TGTGCCACCAGCGTAGGACAGGGAATGACCCGGTACTTC. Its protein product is CATSVGQGMTRYF.

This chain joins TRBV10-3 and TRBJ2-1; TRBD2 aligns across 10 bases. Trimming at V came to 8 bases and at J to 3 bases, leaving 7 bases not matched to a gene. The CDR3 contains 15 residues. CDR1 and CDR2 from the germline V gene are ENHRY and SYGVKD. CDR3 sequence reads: CAIRTSSGSYNEQFF. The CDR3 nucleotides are TGTGCCATCCGTACTTCTAGCGGGAGCTACAATGAGCAGTTCTTC.

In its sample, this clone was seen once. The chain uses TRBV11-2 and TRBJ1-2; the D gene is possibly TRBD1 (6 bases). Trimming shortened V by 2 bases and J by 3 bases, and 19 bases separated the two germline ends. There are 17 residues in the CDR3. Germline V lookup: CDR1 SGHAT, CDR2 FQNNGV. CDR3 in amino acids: CASSLNPRQGLHYGYTF. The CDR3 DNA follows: TGTGCCAGCAGCTTAAACCCCCGGCAGGGGTTGCACTATGGCTACACCTTC.

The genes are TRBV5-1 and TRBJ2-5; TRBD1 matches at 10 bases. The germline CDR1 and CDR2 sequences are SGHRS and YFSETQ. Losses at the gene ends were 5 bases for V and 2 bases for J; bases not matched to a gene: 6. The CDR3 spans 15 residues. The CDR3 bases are TGCGCCAGCAGTAAGGACAGGGGGGTTCAAGAGACCCAGTACTTC. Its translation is CASSKDRGVQETQYF.

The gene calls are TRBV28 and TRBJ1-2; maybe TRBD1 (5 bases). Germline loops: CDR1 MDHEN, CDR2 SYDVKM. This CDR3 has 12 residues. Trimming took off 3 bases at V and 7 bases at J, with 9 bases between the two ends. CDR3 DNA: TGTGCCAGCAGTTTCGGGGGTTCTGGCTACACCTTC. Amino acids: CASSFGGSGYTF.

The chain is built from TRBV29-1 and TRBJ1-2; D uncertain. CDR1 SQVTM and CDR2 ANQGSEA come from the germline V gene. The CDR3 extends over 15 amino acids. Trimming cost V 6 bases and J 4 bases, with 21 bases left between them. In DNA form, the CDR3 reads TGCAGCGTAAACCCGCCGTCGGATTCGGGCTATGGCTACACCTTC. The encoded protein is CSVNPPSDSGYGYTF.

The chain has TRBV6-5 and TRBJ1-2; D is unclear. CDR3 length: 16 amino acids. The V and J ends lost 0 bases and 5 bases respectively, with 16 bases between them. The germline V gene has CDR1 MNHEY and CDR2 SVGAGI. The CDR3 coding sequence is TGTGCCAGCAGTTACTCACAGAGCCCGATTAGTTATGGCTACACCTTC. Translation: CASSYSQSPISYGYTF.

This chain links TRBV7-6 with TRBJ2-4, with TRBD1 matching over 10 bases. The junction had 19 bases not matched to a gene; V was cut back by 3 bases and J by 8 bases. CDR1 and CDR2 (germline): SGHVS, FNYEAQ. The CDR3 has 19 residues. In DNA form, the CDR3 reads TGTGCCAGCAGCTTGCTAGGGGGGGGACAGGGGACACCCGGGGACATTCAGTACTTC. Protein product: CASSLLGGGQGTPGDIQYF.

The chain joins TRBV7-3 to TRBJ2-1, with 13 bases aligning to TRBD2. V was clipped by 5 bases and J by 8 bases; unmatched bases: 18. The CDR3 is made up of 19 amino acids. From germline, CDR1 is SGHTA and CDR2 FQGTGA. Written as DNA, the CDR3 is TGTGCCAGCAGCCCCTCTGAGATAACCGGCGGACTAGCGGGAGATGAGCAGTTCTTC. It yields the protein CASSPSEITGGLAGDEQFF.

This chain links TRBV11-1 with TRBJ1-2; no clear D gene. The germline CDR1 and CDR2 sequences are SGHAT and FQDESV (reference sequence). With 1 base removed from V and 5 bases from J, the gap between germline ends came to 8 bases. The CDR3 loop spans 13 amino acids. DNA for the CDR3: TGTGCCAGCAGCTTAGACAGTCAATATGGCTACACCTTC. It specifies CASSLDSQYGYTF.

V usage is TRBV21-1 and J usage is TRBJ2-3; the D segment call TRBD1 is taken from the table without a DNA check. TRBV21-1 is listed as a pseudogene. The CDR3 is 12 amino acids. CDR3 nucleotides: TGTGCCAGCAGCAAAAGGGGGGATACGCAGTATTTT. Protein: CASSKRGDTQYF.

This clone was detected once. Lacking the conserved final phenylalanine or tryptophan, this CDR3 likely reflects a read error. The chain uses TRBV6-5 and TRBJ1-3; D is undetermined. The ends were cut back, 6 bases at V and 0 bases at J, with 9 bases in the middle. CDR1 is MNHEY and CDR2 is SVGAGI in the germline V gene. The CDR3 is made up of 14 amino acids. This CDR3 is CASRTDFSGNTIYL. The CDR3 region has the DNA TGTGCCAGCAGAACCGACTTCTCTGGAAACACCATATATCTT.

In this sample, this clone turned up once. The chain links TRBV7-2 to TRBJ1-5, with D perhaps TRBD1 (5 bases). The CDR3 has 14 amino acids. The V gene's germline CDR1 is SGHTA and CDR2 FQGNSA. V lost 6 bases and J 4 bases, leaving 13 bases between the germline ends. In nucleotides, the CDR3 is TGTGCCAGCAGAATAAACGGGGGGAATCAGCCCCAGCATTTT. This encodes CASRINGGNQPQHF.

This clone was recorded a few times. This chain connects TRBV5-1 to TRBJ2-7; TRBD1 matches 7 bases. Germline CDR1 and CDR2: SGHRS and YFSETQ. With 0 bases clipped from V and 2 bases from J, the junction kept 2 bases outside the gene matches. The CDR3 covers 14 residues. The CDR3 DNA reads TGCGCCAGCAGCTTGGCCGGACAGGCCTACGAGCAGTACTTC. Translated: CASSLAGQAYEQYF.

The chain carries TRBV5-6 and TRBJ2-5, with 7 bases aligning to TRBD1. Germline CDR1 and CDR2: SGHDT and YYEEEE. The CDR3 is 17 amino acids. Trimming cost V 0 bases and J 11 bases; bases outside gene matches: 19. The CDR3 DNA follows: TGTGCCAGCAGCTTGGTTCGAAGGGGGCTGCAAGCTGAAGAGCAGTACTTC. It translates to CASSLVRRGLQAEEQYF.

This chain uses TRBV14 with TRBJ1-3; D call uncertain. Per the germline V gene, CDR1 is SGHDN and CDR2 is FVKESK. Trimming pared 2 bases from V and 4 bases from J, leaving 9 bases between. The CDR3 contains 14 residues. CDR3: CASSQLTSGNTIYF. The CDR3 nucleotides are TGTGCCAGCAGCCAACTGACATCCGGAAACACCATATATTTT.

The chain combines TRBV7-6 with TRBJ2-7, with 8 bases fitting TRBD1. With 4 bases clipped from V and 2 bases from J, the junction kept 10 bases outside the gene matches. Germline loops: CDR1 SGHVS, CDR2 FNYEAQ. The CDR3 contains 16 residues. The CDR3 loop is CASSSQPGQVAYEQYF. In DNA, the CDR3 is TGTGCCAGCAGCTCACAACCGGGACAGGTAGCCTACGAGCAGTACTTC.